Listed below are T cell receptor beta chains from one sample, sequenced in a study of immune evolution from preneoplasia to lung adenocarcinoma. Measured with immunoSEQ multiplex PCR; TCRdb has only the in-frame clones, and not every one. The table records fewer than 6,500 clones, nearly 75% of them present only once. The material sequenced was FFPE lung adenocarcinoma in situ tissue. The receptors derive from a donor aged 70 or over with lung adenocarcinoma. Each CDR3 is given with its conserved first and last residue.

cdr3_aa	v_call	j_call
CSVDPSGGAGTGELFF	TRBV29-1	TRBJ2-2
CASSLVITSDTQYF	TRBV5-6	TRBJ2-3
CASSYGRESGYTF	TRBV6-5	TRBJ1-2
CASSEGVEETQYF	TRBV10-1	TRBJ2-5
CASSDGDRGLETQYF	TRBV2	TRBJ2-5
CASSPEGGQGYGYTF	TRBV2	TRBJ1-2
CASSYTLGQGGTGELFF	TRBV13	TRBJ2-2
CASRPPLMNTEAFF	TRBV6-6	TRBJ1-1
CASSGLGFPAQYF	TRBV5-1	TRBJ2-5
CSVEAGYTEAFF	TRBV29-1	TRBJ1-1
CASRKTGGRNMNTEAFF	TRBV11-2	TRBJ1-1
CASSESRAANYGYTF	TRBV2	TRBJ1-2
CASSWGYEPYEQYF	TRBV6-1	TRBJ2-7
CASRPDSTYEQYF	TRBV27	TRBJ2-7
CASSLSGQTQETQYF	TRBV7-3	TRBJ2-5
CASSTRQELRGETQYF	TRBV28	TRBJ2-5
CASSLGTRWVGGEQFF	TRBV28	TRBJ2-1
CAWSGYNEAFF	TRBV30	TRBJ1-1
CASSDSSGGNTIYF	TRBV6-6	TRBJ1-3
CAGNGTQYF	TRBV5-4	TRBJ2-5
CASSQGQTNEKLFF	TRBV28	TRBJ1-4
CASSLYDLYGYTF	TRBV5-1	TRBJ1-2
CASSLKGAKYGYTF	TRBV7-3	TRBJ1-2
CASSQDLYRSNEKLFF	TRBV4-1	TRBJ1-4
CASSLGDRGQPQHF	TRBV5-1	TRBJ1-5
CASSETNFPSF	TRBV11-2	TRBJ1-2
CSVEGGNQETQYF	TRBV29-1	TRBJ2-5
CASSYGSRSTDTQYF	TRBV6-6	TRBJ2-3
CATSIGSSGNTIYF	TRBV18	TRBJ1-3
CASSDWGSGNTIYF	TRBV2	TRBJ1-3
CASSIGQNEKLFF	TRBV5-1	TRBJ1-4